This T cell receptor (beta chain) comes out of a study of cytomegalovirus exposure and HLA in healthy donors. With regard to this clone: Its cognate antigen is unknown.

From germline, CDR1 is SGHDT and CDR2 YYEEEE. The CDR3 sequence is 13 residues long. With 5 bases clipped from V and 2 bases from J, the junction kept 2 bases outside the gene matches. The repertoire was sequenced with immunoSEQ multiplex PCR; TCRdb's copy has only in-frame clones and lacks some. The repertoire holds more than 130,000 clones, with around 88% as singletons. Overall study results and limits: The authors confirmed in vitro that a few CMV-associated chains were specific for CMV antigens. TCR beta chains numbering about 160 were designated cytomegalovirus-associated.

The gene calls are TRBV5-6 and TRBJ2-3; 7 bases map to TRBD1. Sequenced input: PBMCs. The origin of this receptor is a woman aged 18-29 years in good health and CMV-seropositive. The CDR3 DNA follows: TGTGCCAGCAGGGGGACAGCCACAGATACGCAGTATTTT. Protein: CASRGTATDTQYF.